This T cell receptor (beta chain) was identified during a study of blood T cell repertoires in COVID-19. Overall study context: Italy, Spain and the United States were the sources of the convalescent and acute COVID-19 samples. PBMCs, B-cell-depleted T cells, or T cells were the source of the cDNA or gDNA that made up the material.

J lost 8 bases, V lost 2 bases, and 13 bases had no gene match. Germline V gene sequence: CDR1 LNHDA, CDR2 SQIVND (reference sequence). The length of the CDR3 is 17 residues. In the authors' workflow: For nucleated cells, counts were estimated from reference gene primer amplification. Clones were sequenced by immunoSEQ multiplex PCR, and TCRdb holds only the in-frame ones, with some missing. V, J and clone size were drawn from that table, and D and trimming were deduced from the DNA. The sample includes 45,000 to 55,000 clones, roughly 85% of them seen just once. The sample comprised peripheral blood. This receptor was identified in a human donor in a cohort sampled during active COVID-19. J is TRBJ2-4 and V is TRBV19; 9 bases agree with TRBD1. In DNA, the CDR3 is TGTGCCAGTAGTATAAGGACAGGCCGTCGACAGGGGGACATTCAGTACTTC. Residues: CASSIRTGRRQGDIQYF.